A single sample is the source of the 10 T cell receptor beta chains below, sequenced in a study of blood T cell repertoires in COVID-19. Profiled with immunoSEQ multiplex PCR; TCRdb holds only in-frame clones, not every one. The table has 310,000 or so clones, about 90% seen once. Input material: peripheral blood. The source is a woman between 25 and 40 years old with COVID-19, enrolled during active disease.

This clone was seen a handful of times. CDR3 bases: TGCTCACTAGCGGTTCACACCGGGGAGCTGTTTTTT. It codes for CSLAVHTGELFF. V usage is TRBV1 and J usage is TRBJ2-2; the table's D gene call, TRBD2, was not cross checked with the DNA. TRBV1 is annotated as a pseudogene. CDR3 length: 12 residues.

The chain carries TRBV5-1 and TRBJ2-5; 8 bases match TRBD1. CDR1 and CDR2 (germline): SGHRS, YFSETQ. The J segment lost 4 bases and the V segment lost 4 bases, leaving 6 bases of the junction unmatched. The CDR3 contains 14 residues. In DNA form, the CDR3 reads TGCGCCAGCAGCCGAGGACAGGGCGGAGAGACCCAGTACTTC. Its protein is CASSRGQGGETQYF. The whole variable domain, remainder taken from reference TRBV5-1 and TRBJ2-5, is KAGVTQTPRYLIKTRGQQVTLSCSPISGHRSVSWYQQTPGQGLQFLFEYFSETQRNKGNFPGRFSGRQFSNSRSEMNVSTLELGDSALYLCASSRGQGGETQYFGPGTRLLVL.

The rearrangement links TRBV6-5 to TRBJ1-2; no reliable D call. CDR3 size: 14 residues. Germline CDR1 is MNHEY and CDR2 is SVGAGI. Trimming shortened V by 6 bases and J by 4 bases, and 15 bases separated the two germline ends. The CDR3 loop reads CASSPGVGVYGYTF. The DNA for the CDR3 is TGTGCCAGCAGCCCCGGAGTCGGGGTCTATGGCTACACCTTC.

This clone appeared once. This chain connects TRBV24-1 to TRBJ2-3, with 7 bases matching TRBD2. This CDR3 is built from 15 residues. The J segment lost 3 bases and the V segment lost 3 bases, leaving 5 bases of the junction unmatched. Per germline, CDR1 KGHDR and CDR2 SFDVKD. CDR3 coding DNA: TGTGCCACCAGTGATAGCGGGACGGGAACAGATACGCAGTATTTT. Amino acid sequence: CATSDSGTGTDTQYF.

The chain recombines TRBV19 with TRBJ2-1; TRBD2 aligns across 11 bases. The CDR3 is made up of 18 amino acids. V trimming: 0 bases; J trimming: 3 bases; junction bases outside the gene matches: 7. Germline assignment: CDR1 LNHDA and CDR2 SQIVND (reference sequence). The CDR3 coding sequence is TGTGCCAGTAGTATAGAACATTCAGGGACTAGCGGCTACAATGAGCAGTTCTTC. It encodes CASSIEHSGTSGYNEQFF.

The J gene is TRBJ2-7, the V gene TRBV7-2; TRBD1 matches at 8 bases. CDR1 and CDR2 from the germline V gene are SGHTA and FQGNSA. CDR3 size: 13 residues. V dropped 1 base and J dropped 12; count of bases not matched to a gene: 8. CDR3 bases: TGTGCCAGCAGCTTAGAACCAGGGGGCGTTGGGTACTTC. It yields the protein CASSLEPGGVGYF.

The chain couples TRBV7-9 to TRBJ2-7, with TRBD1 identical over 7 bases. The CDR3 sequence is 14 residues long. Trimming took 3 bases from V and 1 from J; bases not matched to a gene: 3. The germline V gene has CDR1 SEHNR and CDR2 FQNEAQ (reference sequence). The CDR3, as DNA: TGTGCCAGCAGCTTGAGGGGGCAGTCCTACGAGCAGTACTTC. This translates into CASSLRGQSYEQYF. The variable domain in full, completed from reference TRBV7-9 and TRBJ2-7, reads DTGVSQNPRHKITKRGQNVTFRCDPISEHNRLYWYRQTLGQGPEFLTYFQNEAQLEKSRLLSDRFSAERPKGSFSTLEIQRTEQGDSAMYLCASSLRGQSYEQYFGPGTRLTVT.

This sequence joins TRBV6-1 and TRBJ2-5; 8 bases are shared with TRBD1. The germline gives CDR1 MNHNS, CDR2 SASEGT. This CDR3 has 15 amino acids. Trimming removed 2 bases from V and 4 bases from J; junction bases left unmatched: 6. DNA for the CDR3: TGTGCCAGCAGTGAACAGGGGGCGGCCCGAGAGACCCAGTACTTC. Its translation is CASSEQGAARETQYF.

This clone was observed a single time. The CDR3 here is CASSLTTRDRDGYTF. CDR3 nucleotide sequence: TGTGCCAGCAGCTTAACTACTCGGGACAGGGATGGCTACACCTTC. The J gene is TRBJ1-2, the V gene TRBV7-3; 9 bases are shared with TRBD1. Germline loops: CDR1 SGHTA, CDR2 FQGTGA. The CDR3 is 15 amino acids. With 0 bases clipped from V and 6 bases from J, the junction kept 5 bases outside the gene matches.

CDR3 region: CASSSATGGGTEAFF. The DNA of the CDR3 is TGTGCCAGCAGCTCCGCCACAGGGGGGGGCACTGAAGCTTTCTTT. The J gene is TRBJ1-1, the V gene TRBV7-9, with 8 bases aligning to TRBD1. Germline assignment: CDR1 SEHNR and CDR2 FQNEAQ (reference sequence). The CDR3 totals 15 residues. Unmatched junction bases numbered 8, after V lost 4 bases and J lost 4 bases.